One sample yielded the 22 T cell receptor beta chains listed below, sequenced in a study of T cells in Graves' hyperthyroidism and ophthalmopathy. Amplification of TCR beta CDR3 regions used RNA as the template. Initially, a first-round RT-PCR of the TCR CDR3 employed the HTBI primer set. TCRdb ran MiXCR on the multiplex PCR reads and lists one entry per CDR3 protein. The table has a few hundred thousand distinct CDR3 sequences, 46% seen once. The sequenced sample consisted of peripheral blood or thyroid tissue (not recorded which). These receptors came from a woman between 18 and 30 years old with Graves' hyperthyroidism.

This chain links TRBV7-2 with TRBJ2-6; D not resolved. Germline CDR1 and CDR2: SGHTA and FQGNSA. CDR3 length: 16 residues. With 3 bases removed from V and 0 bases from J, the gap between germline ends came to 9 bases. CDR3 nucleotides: TGTGCCAGCAGCTTCGATAAGAGCTCTGGGGCCAACGTCCTGACTTTC. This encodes CASSFDKSSGANVLTF.

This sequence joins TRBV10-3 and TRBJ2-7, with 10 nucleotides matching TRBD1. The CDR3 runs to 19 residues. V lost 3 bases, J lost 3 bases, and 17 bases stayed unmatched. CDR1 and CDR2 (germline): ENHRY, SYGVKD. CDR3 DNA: TGTGCCATCAGTGACACCGGGACAGGGGAAGGAAGCCGCATCTACGAGCAGTACTTC. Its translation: CAISDTGTGEGSRIYEQYF.

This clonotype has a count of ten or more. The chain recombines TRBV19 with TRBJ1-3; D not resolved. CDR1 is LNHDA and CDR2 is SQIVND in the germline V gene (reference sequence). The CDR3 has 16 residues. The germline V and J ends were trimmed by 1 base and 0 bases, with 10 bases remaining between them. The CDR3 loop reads CASSIAGHSSGNTIYF. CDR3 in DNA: TGTGCCAGTAGTATAGCCGGGCACAGCTCTGGAAACACCATATATTTT.

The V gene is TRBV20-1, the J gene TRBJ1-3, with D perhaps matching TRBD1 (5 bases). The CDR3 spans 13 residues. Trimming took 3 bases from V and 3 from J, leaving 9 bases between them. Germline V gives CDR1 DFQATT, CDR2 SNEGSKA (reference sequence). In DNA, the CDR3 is TGCAGTGCTAGCAGGGTGGATGGAAACACCATATATTTT. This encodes CSASRVDGNTIYF.

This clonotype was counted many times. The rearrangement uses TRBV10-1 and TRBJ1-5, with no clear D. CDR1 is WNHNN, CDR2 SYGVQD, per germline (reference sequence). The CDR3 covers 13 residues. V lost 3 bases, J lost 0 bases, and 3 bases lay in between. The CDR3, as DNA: TGCGCCAGCAGTGAACATAGCAATCAGCCCCAGCATTTT. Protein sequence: CASSEHSNQPQHF.

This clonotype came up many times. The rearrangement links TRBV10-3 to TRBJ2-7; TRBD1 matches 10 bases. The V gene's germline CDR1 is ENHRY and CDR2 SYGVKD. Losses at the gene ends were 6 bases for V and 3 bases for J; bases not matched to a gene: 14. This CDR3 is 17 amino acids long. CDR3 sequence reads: CAISPSGTGVSFYEQYF. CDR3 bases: TGTGCCATCAGCCCCTCCGGGACAGGGGTTTCTTTCTACGAGCAGTACTTC.

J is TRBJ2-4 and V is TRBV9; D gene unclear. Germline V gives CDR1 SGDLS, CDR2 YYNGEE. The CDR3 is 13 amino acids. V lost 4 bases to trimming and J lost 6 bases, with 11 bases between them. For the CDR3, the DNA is TGTGCCAGCAGCTCAGTTGAGGCAAACATTCAGTACTTC. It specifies CASSSVEANIQYF.

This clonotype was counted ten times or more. The CDR3 loop reads CASSFRREDEQYF. The CDR3 DNA is TGTGCCAGCAGCTTTAGGAGGGAGGACGAGCAGTACTTC. The chain combines TRBV7-8 with TRBJ2-7; possible D gene TRBD2, 6 bases. Germline V CDR1 and CDR2: SGHVS, FQNEAQ. This CDR3 has 13 amino acids. V was cut by 3 bases and J by 5 bases, with 11 bases left in between.

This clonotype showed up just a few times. CDR3 loop: CASSVAKGYNEQFF. The CDR3 DNA is TGCGCCAGCAGTGTTGCCAAGGGGTACAATGAGCAGTTCTTC. This sequence joins TRBV10-1 and TRBJ2-1; tentative D call: TRBD1 (5 bases). V was pared by 4 bases and J by 4 bases, with 11 bases between. The germline gives CDR1 WNHNN, CDR2 SYGVQD (reference sequence). CDR3 length: 14 amino acids.

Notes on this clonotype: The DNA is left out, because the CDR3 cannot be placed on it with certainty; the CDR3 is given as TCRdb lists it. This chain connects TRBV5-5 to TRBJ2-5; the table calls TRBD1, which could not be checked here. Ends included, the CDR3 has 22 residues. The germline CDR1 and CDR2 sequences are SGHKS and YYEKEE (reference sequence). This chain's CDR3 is CASSFYICSAVSGTGAQETQYF.

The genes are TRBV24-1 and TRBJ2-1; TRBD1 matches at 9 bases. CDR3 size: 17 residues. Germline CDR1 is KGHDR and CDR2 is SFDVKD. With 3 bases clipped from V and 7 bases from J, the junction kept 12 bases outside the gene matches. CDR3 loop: CATSDPGLQGAKNEQFF. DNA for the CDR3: TGTGCCACCAGTGATCCAGGCCTACAGGGGGCGAAGAATGAGCAGTTCTTC.

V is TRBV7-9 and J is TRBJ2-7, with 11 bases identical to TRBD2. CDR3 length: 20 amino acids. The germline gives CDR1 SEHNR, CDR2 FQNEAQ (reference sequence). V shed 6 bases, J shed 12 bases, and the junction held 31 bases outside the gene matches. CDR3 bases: TGTGCCAGCAGTCCTGCCTCTAGCGGGAGGAGTGTACCTGGACAGGGCGCGCTGTACTTC. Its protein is CASSPASSGRSVPGQGALYF.

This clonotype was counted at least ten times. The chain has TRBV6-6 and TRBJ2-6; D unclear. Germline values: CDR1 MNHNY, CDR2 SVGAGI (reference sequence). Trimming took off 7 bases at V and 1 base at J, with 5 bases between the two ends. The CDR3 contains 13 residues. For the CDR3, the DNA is TGTGCCAGCATATCATCTGGGGCCAACGTCCTGACTTTC. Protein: CASISSGANVLTF.

The DNA for the CDR3 is TGTGCCAGCAGGCCGCGACGGGGTAATGAGCAGTTCTTC. Residues: CASRPRRGNEQFF. This sequence joins TRBV12-3 or TRBV12-4 and TRBJ2-7; TRBD2 might be the D (5 bases). TRBJ2-1 matches the DNA end more closely, so the J call is doubtful. The CDR3 contains 13 residues.

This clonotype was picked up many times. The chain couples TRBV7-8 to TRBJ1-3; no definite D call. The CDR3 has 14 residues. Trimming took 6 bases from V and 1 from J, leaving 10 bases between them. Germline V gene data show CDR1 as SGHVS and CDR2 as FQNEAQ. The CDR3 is CASRDSRSGNTIYF. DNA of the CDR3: TGTGCCAGCAGGGACTCGCGTTCTGGAAACACCATATATTTT.

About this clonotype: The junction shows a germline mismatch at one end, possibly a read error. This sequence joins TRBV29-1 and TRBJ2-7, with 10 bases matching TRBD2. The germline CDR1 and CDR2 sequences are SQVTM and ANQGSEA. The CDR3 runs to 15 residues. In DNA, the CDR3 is TGTAGCGTTGAAGATCCTAGCGGGAGTTCCTACGAGCAGTACTTC. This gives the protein CSVEDPSGSSYEQYF.

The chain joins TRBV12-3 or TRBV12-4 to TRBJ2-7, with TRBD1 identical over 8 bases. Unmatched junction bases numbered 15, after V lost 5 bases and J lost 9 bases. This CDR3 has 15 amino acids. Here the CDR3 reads CASSSWDRSEWVQYF. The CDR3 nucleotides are TGTGCCAGCAGTAGTTGGGACAGGAGTGAATGGGTGCAGTACTTC.

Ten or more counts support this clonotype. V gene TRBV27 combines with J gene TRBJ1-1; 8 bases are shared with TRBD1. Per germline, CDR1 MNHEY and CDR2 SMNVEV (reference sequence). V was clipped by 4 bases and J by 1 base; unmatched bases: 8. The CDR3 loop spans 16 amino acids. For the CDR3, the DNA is TGTGCCAGCAGTTCGGTGGCAGGGGGCAGGAACACTGAAGCTTTCTTT. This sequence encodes CASSSVAGGRNTEAFF.

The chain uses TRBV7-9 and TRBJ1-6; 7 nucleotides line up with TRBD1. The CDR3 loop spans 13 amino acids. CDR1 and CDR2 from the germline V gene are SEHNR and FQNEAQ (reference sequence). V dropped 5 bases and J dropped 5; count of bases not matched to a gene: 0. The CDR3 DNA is TGTGCCAGCAGCACAGGGGATAATTCACCCCTCCACTTT. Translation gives CASSTGDNSPLHF.

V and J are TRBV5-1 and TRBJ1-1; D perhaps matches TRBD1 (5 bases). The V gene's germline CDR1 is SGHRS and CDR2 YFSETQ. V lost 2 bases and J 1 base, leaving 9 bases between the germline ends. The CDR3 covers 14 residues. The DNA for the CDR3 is TGCGCCAGCAGCTTTAGACAGACGAACACTGAAGCTTTCTTT. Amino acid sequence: CASSFRQTNTEAFF.

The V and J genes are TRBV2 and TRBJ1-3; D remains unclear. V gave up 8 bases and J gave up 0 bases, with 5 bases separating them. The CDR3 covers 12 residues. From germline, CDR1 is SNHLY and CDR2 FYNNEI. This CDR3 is CASRLSGNTIYF. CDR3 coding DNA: TGTGCCAGCCGACTCTCTGGAAACACCATATATTTT.

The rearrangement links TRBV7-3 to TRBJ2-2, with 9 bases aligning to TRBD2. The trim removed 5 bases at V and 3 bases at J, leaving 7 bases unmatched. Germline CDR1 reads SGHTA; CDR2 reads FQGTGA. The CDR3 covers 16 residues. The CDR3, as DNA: TGTGCCAGCAGCCCCGTTGCGGGAGGGGACACCGGGGAGCTGTTTTTT. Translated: CASSPVAGGDTGELFF.